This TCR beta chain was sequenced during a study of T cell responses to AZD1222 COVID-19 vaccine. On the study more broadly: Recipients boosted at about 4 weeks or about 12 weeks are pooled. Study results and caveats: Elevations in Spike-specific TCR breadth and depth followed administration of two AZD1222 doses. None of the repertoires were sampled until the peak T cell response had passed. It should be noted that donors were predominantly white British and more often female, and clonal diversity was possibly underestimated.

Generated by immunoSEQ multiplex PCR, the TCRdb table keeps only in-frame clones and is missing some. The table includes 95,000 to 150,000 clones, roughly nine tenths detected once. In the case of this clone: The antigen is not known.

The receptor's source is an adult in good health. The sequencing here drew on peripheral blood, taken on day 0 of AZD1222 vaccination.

Here the CDR3 reads CASSSGATNEKLFF. The CDR3 region has the DNA TGTGCCAGCTCGTCAGGGGCAACTAATGAAAAACTGTTTTTT. V and J are TRBV18 and TRBJ1-4, with D possibly being TRBD1 (6 bases). V was shortened by 6 bases and J by 0 bases, with 8 bases between the two germline ends. CDR3 length: 14 residues. CDR1 and CDR2 (germline): KGHSH, LQKENI. Full variable domain (missing parts from reference TRBV18 and TRBJ1-4): NAGVMQNPRHLVRRRGQEARLRCSPMKGHSHVYWYRQLPEEGLKFMVYLQKENIIDESGMPKERFSAEFPKEGPSILRIQQVVRGDSAAYFCASSSGATNEKLFFGSGTQLSVL.